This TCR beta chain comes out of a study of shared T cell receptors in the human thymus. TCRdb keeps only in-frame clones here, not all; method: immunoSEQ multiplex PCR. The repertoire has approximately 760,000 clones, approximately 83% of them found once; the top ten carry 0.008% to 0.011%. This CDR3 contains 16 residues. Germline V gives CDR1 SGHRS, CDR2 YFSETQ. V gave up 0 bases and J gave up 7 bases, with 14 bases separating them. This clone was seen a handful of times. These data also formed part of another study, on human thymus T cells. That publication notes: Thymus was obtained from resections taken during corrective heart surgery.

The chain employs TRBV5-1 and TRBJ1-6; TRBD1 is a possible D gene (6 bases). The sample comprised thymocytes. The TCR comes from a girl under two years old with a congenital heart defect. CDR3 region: CASSLDLWTANSPLHF. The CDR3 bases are TGCGCCAGCAGCTTGGATCTTTGGACAGCGAATTCACCCCTCCACTTT.